What follows are 28 T cell receptor beta chains derived from one specimen sequenced in a study of T cell clones after liver transplantation. Here immunoSEQ multiplex PCR was the method, and the copy in TCRdb shows in-frame clones only, minus some. The sample has some 23,000 clones; almost 70% are singletons. Sequenced material: CD4+ T cells from blood, taken before liver transplant. These receptors all come from a human donor who received a liver transplant.

This clone was recorded a few times. CDR3 nucleotides: TGTGCCAGCAGCTTAGATCGTTGGGGGCCGAACACTGAAGCTTTCTTT. Translation: CASSLDRWGPNTEAFF. V is TRBV11-3 and J is TRBJ1-1; possibly TRBD1 for D (6 bases). Deletions cut 0 bases from V and 1 base from J, with 12 bases between. The CDR3 is made up of 16 amino acids. CDR1 is SGHNT, CDR2 YENEEA, per germline. The complete variable domain, with remaining parts taken from reference TRBV11-3 and TRBJ1-1, reads EAGVVQSPRYKIIEKKQPVAFWCNPISGHNTLYWYLQNLGQGPELLIRYENEEAVDDSQLPKDRFSAERLKGVDSTLKIQPAELGDSAVYLCASSLDRWGPNTEAFFGQGTRLTVV.

V usage is TRBV29-1 and J usage is TRBJ2-3; 12 nucleotides match TRBD2. With 1 base clipped from V and 7 bases from J, the junction kept 3 bases outside the gene matches. The CDR3 is 14 residues long. The germline V gene has CDR1 SQVTM and CDR2 ANQGSEA. CDR3 residues: CSVEGLAGENTQYF. CDR3 bases: TGCAGCGTTGAAGGACTAGCGGGAGAAAATACGCAGTATTTT.

This clone is termed medium-sized. The rearrangement joins TRBV7-2 to TRBJ1-6; D not resolved. This CDR3 is 13 amino acids long. Germline CDR1 SGHTA, CDR2 FQGNSA. V was cut by 5 bases and J by 8 bases, with 10 bases left in between. The CDR3 is CASSLEAYSPLHF. The CDR3 DNA follows: TGTGCCAGCAGCCTAGAGGCGTATTCACCCCTCCACTTT.

This chain uses TRBV6-6 with TRBJ2-7; D possibly uses TRBD1 or TRBD2 (6 bases each). There are 16 residues in the CDR3. Trimming shortened V by 6 bases and J by 2 bases, and 20 bases separated the two germline ends. Germline CDR1 is MNHNY and CDR2 is SVGAGI (reference sequence). The CDR3 sequence: CASSRQSGAIAYEQYF. The CDR3 DNA is TGTGCCAGCAGCCGGCAGTCGGGGGCGATCGCCTACGAGCAGTACTTC.

This chain connects TRBV6-4 to TRBJ2-1; TRBD2 agrees at 12 bases. The CDR3 extends over 16 amino acids. V gave up 0 bases and J gave up 9 bases; unmatched junction bases: 6. Germline CDR1 reads MRHNA; CDR2 reads SNTAGT. For the CDR3, the DNA is TGTGCCAGCAGTGACTCCGGACTAGCGGGATCAGTTGAGCAGTTCTTC. This gives the protein CASSDSGLAGSVEQFF.

The chain combines TRBV7-8 with TRBJ2-5; no definite D call. The V and J ends lost 1 base and 5 bases respectively, with 8 bases between them. In germline, CDR1 is SGHVS, CDR2 FQNEAQ. The length of the CDR3 is 13 residues. DNA for the CDR3: TGTGCCAGCAGCTTAGGCGAATTGGAGACCCAGTACTTC. Amino acids: CASSLGELETQYF. Looking up the rest from reference TRBV7-8 and TRBJ2-5 gives the full variable domain: GAGVSQSPRYKVAKRGQDVALRCDPISGHVSLFWYQQALGQGPEFLTYFQNEAQLDKSGLPSDRFFAERPEGSVSTLKIQRTQQEDSAVYLCASSLGELETQYFGPGTRLLVL.

The rearrangement links TRBV4-3 to TRBJ2-5; D is unclear. This CDR3 spans 13 amino acids. The germline V gene encodes CDR1 LGHNA and CDR2 YSLEER. V shed 4 bases and J shed 1 base, with 7 bases lying between them. The CDR3 DNA follows: TGCGCCAGCAGCCCGCAGGCCCAAGAGACCCAGTACTTC. Its protein product is CASSPQAQETQYF.

This clone has only a few counts. V is TRBV28 and J is TRBJ1-3; D not resolved. Between the trimmed V and J ends, which lost 6 bases and 0 bases, there was a span of 12 bases. CDR1 MDHEN and CDR2 SYDVKM come from the germline V gene. The CDR3 length is 15 residues. CDR3 loop: CASRERILSGNTIYF. CDR3 nucleotides: TGTGCCAGCAGGGAAAGGATACTCTCTGGAAACACCATATATTTT.

This clone has only a few counts. The chain links TRBV9 to TRBJ1-1; weak D call: TRBD1 (6 bases). CDR1 and CDR2 (germline): SGDLS, YYNGEE. Trimming took off 3 bases at V and 7 bases at J, with 10 bases between the two ends. The CDR3 consists of 12 residues. CDR3 sequence: CASSEQGNEAFF. CDR3 nucleotides: TGTGCCAGCAGCGAACAGGGCAATGAAGCTTTCTTT.

V is TRBV7-9 and J is TRBJ2-5, with D hard to call. V lost 1 base, J lost 7 bases, and 10 bases lay in between. The CDR3 is 13 residues long. Germline CDR1 SEHNR, CDR2 FQNEAQ (reference sequence). CDR3 sequence: CASSLVSHPTQYF. The CDR3 nucleotides are TGTGCCAGCAGCTTAGTGTCACACCCGACCCAGTACTTC.

The chain uses TRBV2 and TRBJ2-3; D remains unclear. Germline CDR1 SNHLY, CDR2 FYNNEI. V was clipped by 4 bases and J by 1 base, with 12 bases between them. The CDR3 loop spans 15 amino acids. Here the CDR3 DNA reads TGTGCCAGCAGTGGTCTAGGTTTCGGCACAGATACGCAGTATTTT. It translates to CASSGLGFGTDTQYF.

V is TRBV11-1 and J is TRBJ2-1, with TRBD2 as a possible D gene (6 bases). The CDR3 extends over 14 amino acids. Germline V gives CDR1 SGHAT, CDR2 FQDESV (reference sequence). The germline V and J ends were trimmed by 5 bases and 3 bases, with 11 bases remaining between them. This CDR3 is CASSLTTSYNEQFF. The CDR3 DNA sequence: TGTGCCAGCAGCCTCACGACTAGCTACAATGAGCAGTTCTTC.

V gene TRBV28 combines with J gene TRBJ2-5; 9 nucleotides match TRBD1. Germline CDR1 is MDHEN and CDR2 is SYDVKM. This CDR3 is built from 14 residues. J lost 5 bases, V lost 7 bases, and 8 bases had no gene match. The CDR3 reads CASIPGQGGETQYF. Here the CDR3 DNA reads TGTGCCAGCATACCGGGACAGGGAGGGGAGACCCAGTACTTC.

The rearrangement joins TRBV2 to TRBJ2-3, with TRBD2 matching 8 bases. Looked up from germline, CDR1 is SNHLY and CDR2 is FYNNEI. The CDR3 totals 15 residues. The J segment lost 5 bases and the V segment lost 4 bases, leaving 8 bases of the junction unmatched. CDR3 DNA: TGTGCCAGCAGTGTGTCACTAGCGGCGGGAGATACGCAGTATTTT. Its translation: CASSVSLAAGDTQYF.

This clone was detected once. This chain joins TRBV11-3 and TRBJ2-3, with 7 nucleotides matching TRBD2. Trimming took 8 bases from V and 0 from J; bases not matched to a gene: 8. Germline V gene sequence: CDR1 SGHNT, CDR2 YENEEA. This CDR3 comprises 15 residues. The CDR3 here is CASSRGGSSTDTQYF. CDR3 nucleotides: TGTGCCAGCTCGAGGGGCGGGAGTAGCACAGATACGCAGTATTTT.

This clone showed up just once. The DNA for the CDR3 is TGTGCCAGCAGCTTGGGACACTCGTCGAACACCATATATTTT. This codes for CASSLGHSSNTIYF. The chain links TRBV5-6 to TRBJ1-3; D is undetermined. This CDR3 spans 14 amino acids. Germline V CDR1 and CDR2: SGHDT, YYEEEE. Between the trimmed V and J ends, which lost 0 bases and 7 bases, there was a span of 11 bases.

This clone has just a few counts. CDR3 bases: TGTGCCAGTAGCCTTCCGCAGGGGAACTTAAACCCAAGTTATAATTCACCCCTCCACTTT. Its protein product is CASSLPQGNLNPSYNSPLHF. J is TRBJ1-6 and V is TRBV19, with a tentative D call TRBD1 (6 bases). Germline CDR1 LNHDA, CDR2 SQIVND (reference sequence). V lost 6 bases and J 4 bases, leaving 28 bases between the germline ends. The CDR3 has 20 residues.

This rearrangement joins TRBV7-6 to TRBJ1-4; D unresolved. Germline loops: CDR1 SGHVS, CDR2 FNYEAQ. The CDR3 has 16 amino acids. The ends were cut back, 2 bases at V and 7 bases at J, with 17 bases in the middle. The CDR3 loop is CASSLNLPRVGEKLFF. CDR3 in DNA: TGTGCCAGCAGCTTAAACCTCCCCCGGGTTGGTGAAAAACTGTTTTTT.

The chain couples TRBV7-2 to TRBJ2-1; 10 nucleotides match TRBD2. The CDR3 has 15 residues. The junction had 7 bases not matched to a gene; V was cut back by 1 base and J by 10 bases. The germline CDR1 and CDR2 sequences are SGHTA and FQGNSA. The CDR3 protein is CASSLEAGGPLEQFF. The CDR3 DNA reads TGTGCCAGCAGCTTAGAAGCGGGGGGGCCCTTGGAGCAGTTCTTC.

This rearrangement joins TRBV5-1 to TRBJ2-5; D may be TRBD2 (6 bases). Germline CDR1 SGHRS, CDR2 YFSETQ. Trimming left V 6 bases short and J 2 bases short, with 14 bases between. This CDR3 region has 14 residues. For the CDR3, the DNA is TGCGCCAGCAAGGAGGGAAGAGAACAAGAGACCCAGTACTTC. Translating gives CASKEGREQETQYF.

This sequence joins TRBV5-7 and TRBJ2-1; 12 bases match TRBD2. TRBV5-7 is labeled an ORF, and its function is uncertain. The CDR3 length is 19 residues. The J segment lost 2 bases and the V segment lost 2 bases, leaving 11 bases of the junction unmatched. CDR3 amino acids: CASSFGIWTSGTAYNEQFF. Here the CDR3 DNA reads TGTGCCAGCAGCTTCGGGATTTGGACTAGCGGGACGGCCTACAATGAGCAGTTCTTC.

This clone was counted only a few times. The V call is TRBV30, the J call TRBJ2-3; D remains unclear. The CDR3 is 12 residues long. Germline V gene data show CDR1 as GTSNPN and CDR2 as SVGIG (reference sequence). V gave up 0 bases and J gave up 5 bases, with 6 bases separating them. In nucleotides, the CDR3 is TGTGCCTGGAGTGTAGGGAAAGATACGCAGTATTTT. Translation: CAWSVGKDTQYF.

The chain recombines TRBV10-3 with TRBJ2-2, with TRBD2 identical over 10 bases. V lost 3 bases to trimming and J lost 7 bases; unmatched junction nucleotides: 5. Germline V gene lookup returns CDR1 ENHRY and CDR2 SYGVKD. The CDR3 totals 15 residues. The chain's CDR3 is CAISDSGRVSGELFF. Here the CDR3 DNA reads TGTGCCATCAGTGACAGCGGGAGGGTCAGCGGGGAGCTGTTTTTT.

This sequence joins TRBV13 and TRBJ2-1; 8 nucleotides align to TRBD2. There are 16 residues in the CDR3. Germline V gene data show CDR1 as PRHDT and CDR2 as FYEKMQ (reference sequence). The V gene end was trimmed by 0 bases and the J gene end by 5 bases; junction bases not matched to a gene: 6. The CDR3 region is CASSLGLGTSHNEQFF. The CDR3 nucleotides read TGTGCCAGCAGCTTAGGTCTCGGGACTAGTCACAATGAGCAGTTCTTC.

The chain combines TRBV7-6 with TRBJ2-2; TRBD2 agrees at 10 bases. Germline CDR1 reads SGHVS; CDR2 reads FNYEAQ. Losses at the gene ends were 5 bases for V and 6 bases for J; bases not matched to a gene: 9. The CDR3 has 16 residues. CDR3 sequence (DNA): TGTGCCAGCAGCCCTACTAGCGGGGCCTTCGCCGGGGAGCTGTTTTTT. Residues: CASSPTSGAFAGELFF.

The chain combines TRBV19 with TRBJ1-6; possibly TRBD1 for D (5 bases). Germline V gene lookup returns CDR1 LNHDA and CDR2 SQIVND (reference sequence). The CDR3 totals 15 residues. The V gene lost 4 bases and the J gene lost 9 bases, with 16 bases spanning the gap. The chain's CDR3 is CASSKGGTVPSPLHF. Written as DNA, the CDR3 is TGTGCCAGTAGTAAAGGAGGGACCGTTCCTTCACCCCTCCACTTT.

The V and J genes are TRBV14 and TRBJ2-3; unclear D gene. The CDR3 has 14 amino acids. Between the trimmed V and J ends, which lost 0 bases and 2 bases, there was a span of 6 bases. CDR1 and CDR2 (germline): SGHDN, FVKESK. This CDR3 reads CASSQEHLTDTQYF. CDR3 nucleotide sequence: TGTGCCAGCAGCCAAGAACATCTCACAGATACGCAGTATTTT.

The chain has TRBV2 and TRBJ2-3; D perhaps matches TRBD2 (6 bases). The CDR3 runs 16 residues. From germline, CDR1 is SNHLY and CDR2 FYNNEI. V lost 4 bases to trimming and J lost 3 bases, with 17 bases between them. The CDR3 DNA follows: TGTGCCAGCAGTGGGGGAAGCGGGCGGGAAACAGATACGCAGTATTTT. This translates into CASSGGSGRETDTQYF.